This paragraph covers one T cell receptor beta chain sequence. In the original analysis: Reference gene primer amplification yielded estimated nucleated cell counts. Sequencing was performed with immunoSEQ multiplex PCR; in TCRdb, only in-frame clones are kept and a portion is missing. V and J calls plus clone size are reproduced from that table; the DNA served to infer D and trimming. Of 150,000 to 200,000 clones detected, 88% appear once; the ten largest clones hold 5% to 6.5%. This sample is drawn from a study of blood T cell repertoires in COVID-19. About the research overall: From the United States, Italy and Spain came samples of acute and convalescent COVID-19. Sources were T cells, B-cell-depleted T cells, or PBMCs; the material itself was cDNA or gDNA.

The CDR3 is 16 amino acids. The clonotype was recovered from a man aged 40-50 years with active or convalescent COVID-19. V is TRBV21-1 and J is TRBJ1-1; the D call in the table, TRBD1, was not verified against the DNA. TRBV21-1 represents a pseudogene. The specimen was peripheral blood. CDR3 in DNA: TGTGCCAGCAGCAAAGCGCTTGGACAACGGAACACTGAAGCTTTCTTT. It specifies CASSKALGQRNTEAFF.